What follows is one TCR beta chain and its context. This sample is part of a study of blood T cell repertoires in COVID-19. Study-level background: Sites across the United States, Italy and Spain contributed samples from acute and convalescent COVID-19. The analysed material was cDNA or gDNA that came from T cells, B-cell-depleted T cells, or PBMCs.

In the original workflow: How many nucleated cells were present was estimated from reference gene primer amplification. Measured with immunoSEQ multiplex PCR; TCRdb has only the in-frame clones, and not every one. From that table come the V and J calls and clone size; the DNA was used to work out D and trimming. The sample carries a few hundred thousand clones, 89% recorded once. V gave up 10 bases and J gave up 1 base, with 10 bases separating them. The CDR3 has 12 amino acids. In germline, CDR1 is ENHRY, CDR2 SYGVKD. The clonotype comes from a man aged 40-50 years with acute or convalescent COVID-19. This chain joins TRBV10-3 and TRBJ1-1, with a possible D match to TRBD1 (6 bases). The material sequenced was peripheral blood. The CDR3 DNA is TGTGCCAGCGGACAGCCGAACACTGAAGCTTTCTTT. It yields the protein CASGQPNTEAFF.